This TCR beta chain came from a study of neurological immune-mediated disorders. Time point given: technical triplicate 3. A single record per CDR3 protein comes from TCRdb applying MiXCR to the 5' RACE reads. The sample includes nearly 30,000 distinct CDR3 sequences, about 15% of them seen just once. The V end lost 5 bases, the J end lost 1 base, and 17 bases lay between the germline ends. The CDR3 length is 16 residues. The germline V gene has CDR1 MDHEN and CDR2 SYDVKM. This clonotype was counted ten times or more. The sample was CD4+ T cells from blood. The source is a female donor with HTLV-1-associated myelopathy (HAM/TSP). The V call is TRBV28, the J call TRBJ2-5, with D unclear. DNA of the CDR3: TGTGCCAGCAGTCCCAACGGCCCGAGACGCCAAGAGACCCAGTACTTC. It specifies CASSPNGPRRQETQYF. The whole variable domain, filled in from reference TRBV28 and TRBJ2-5, reads DVKVTQSSRYLVKRTGEKVFLECVQDMDHENMFWYRQDPGLGLRLIYFSYDVKMKEKGDIPEGYSVSREKKERFSLILESASTNQTSMYLCASSPNGPRRQETQYFGPGTRLLVL.